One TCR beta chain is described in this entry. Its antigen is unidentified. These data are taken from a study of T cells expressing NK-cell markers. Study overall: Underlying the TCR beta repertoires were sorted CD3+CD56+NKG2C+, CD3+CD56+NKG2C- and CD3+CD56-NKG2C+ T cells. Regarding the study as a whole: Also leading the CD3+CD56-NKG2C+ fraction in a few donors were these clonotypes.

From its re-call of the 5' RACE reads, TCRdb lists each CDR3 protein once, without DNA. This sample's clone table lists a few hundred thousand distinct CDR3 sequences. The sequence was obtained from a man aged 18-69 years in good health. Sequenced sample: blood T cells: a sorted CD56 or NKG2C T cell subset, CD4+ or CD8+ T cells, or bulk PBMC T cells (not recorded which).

The CDR3 protein is CASSLGHLANTGELFF. The V call is TRBV7-8, the J call TRBJ2-2. Germline lookup yields CDR1 SGHVS and CDR2 FQNEAQ. The CDR3 is made up of 16 amino acids. The variable domain in full, completed from reference TRBV7-8 and TRBJ2-2, reads GAGVSQSPRYKVAKRGQDVALRCDPISGHVSLFWYQQALGQGPEFLTYFQNEAQLDKSGLPSDRFFAERPEGSVSTLKIQRTQQEDSAVYLCASSLGHLANTGELFFGEGSRLTVL.